The rows below give T cell receptor beta chains drawn from one sample of a study of T cell responses to AZD1222 COVID-19 vaccine. The protocol was immunoSEQ multiplex PCR, while the TCRdb copy is restricted to in-frame clones and leaves out a portion. The data contain about 140,000 clones, 80% to 95% of them singletons. This sample comprised peripheral blood, obtained on day 0 of AZD1222 vaccination. These receptors all stem from an adult in good health. Each CDR3 is given with its conserved first and last residue. A D gene is named only where the DNA matches it firmly. Not all rows give a size; the values are once, few, many and, for expanded clones, a class.

CDR3 protein | CDR3 DNA | V gene | D gene | J gene | clone size | CDR3 length
CASSSRGRLEPQHF | TGCGCCAGCAGCTCCAGGGGGCGCTTAGAGCCCCAGCATTTT | TRBV4-1 | TRBD1 | TRBJ1-5 | NA | 14
CARDPIANYGYTF | TGTGCCAGAGACCCGATAGCTAACTATGGCTACACCTTC | TRBV19 | NA | TRBJ1-2 | NA | 13
CASSPFRGAFYEQYF | TGTGCCAGCAGCCCATTTCGAGGGGCGTTTTACGAGCAGTACTTC | TRBV7-3 | NA | TRBJ2-7 | NA | 15
CASSARDRGTNEQFF | TGTGCCAGCAGTGCCCGGGACAGGGGGACAAATGAGCAGTTCTTC | TRBV2 | TRBD1 | TRBJ2-1 | NA | 15
CASSLARNQPQHF | TGTGCCAGCAGCTTAGCCCGCAATCAGCCCCAGCATTTT | TRBV11-1 | NA | TRBJ1-5 | NA | 13
CASSLGTGAPYNEQFF | TGTGCCAGCAGCTTAGGGACAGGGGCCCCCTACAATGAGCAGTTCTTC | TRBV7-2 | TRBD1 | TRBJ2-1 | once | 16
CASRDRGETQYF | TGTGCCAGCAGGGACAGGGGAGAGACCCAGTACTTC | TRBV2 | TRBD1 | TRBJ2-5 | NA | 12
CASSRTSGSKETQYF | TGTGCCAGCAGTCGAACTAGCGGGAGCAAAGAGACCCAGTACTTC | TRBV28 | TRBD2 | TRBJ2-5 | NA | 15
CASSPGTGRPQETQYF | TGCGCCAGCAGCCCAGGAACGGGACGGCCCCAAGAGACCCAGTACTTC | TRBV5-1 | NA | TRBJ2-5 | NA | 16
CASSLAEDTQYF | TGTGCCAGCAGCTTAGCGGAAGATACGCAGTATTTT | TRBV13 | NA | TRBJ2-3 | NA | 12
CASQNRGRNGTEAFF | TGTGCCAGTCAAAACAGGGGGCGGAATGGGACTGAAGCTTTCTTT | TRBV7-9 | TRBD1 | TRBJ1-1 | NA | 15
CSGVNTDTQYF | TGCAGTGGGGTCAACACAGATACGCAGTATTTT | TRBV20-1 | NA | TRBJ2-3 | NA | 11
CASGSAPGHLKLRTGELFF | TGTGCCAGCGGCTCTGCCCCGGGACACCTCAAACTCAGAACCGGGGAGCTGTTTTTT | TRBV21-1 | NA | TRBJ2-2 | once | 19
CASRVTSGNTIYF | TGTGCCAGTAGGGTCACCTCTGGAAACACCATATATTTT | TRBV19 | NA | TRBJ1-3 | NA | 13
CASSWGWNYEQYF | TGTGCCAGCAGTTGGGGGTGGAACTACGAGCAGTACTTC | TRBV27 | NA | TRBJ2-7 | NA | 13
CASSVYQGPVGEAFF | TGTGCCAGCAGCGTATACCAGGGGCCCGTCGGCGAAGCTTTCTTT | TRBV9 | NA | TRBJ1-1 | NA | 15
CASSLGAGDMNTEAFF | TGTGCCAGCAGCTTAGGGGCAGGGGATATGAACACTGAAGCTTTCTTT | TRBV7-8 | NA | TRBJ1-1 | NA | 16
CASSPMQLGSGSNEQFF | TGTGCCAGCAGCCCTATGCAGCTAGGCTCGGGTAGCAATGAGCAGTTCTTC | TRBV7-3 | NA | TRBJ2-1 | NA | 17
CASGSIGNEQFF | TGTGCCAGCGGGTCGATTGGGAATGAGCAGTTCTTC | TRBV28 | NA | TRBJ2-1 | NA | 12
CASSSPKEETQYF | TGCGCCAGCAGCTCCCCTAAAGAAGAGACCCAGTACTTC | TRBV5-1 | NA | TRBJ2-5 | NA | 13
CASSQSLNNEQFF | TGTGCCAGCAGCCAAAGTCTAAACAATGAGCAGTTCTTC | TRBV3-1/TRBV3-2 | NA | TRBJ2-1 | NA | 13
CASSPGTGAFGPQHF | TGTGCCAGCAGTCCGGGGACAGGGGCTTTTGGGCCCCAGCATTTT | TRBV27 | TRBD1 | TRBJ1-5 | NA | 15
CASSLSASGWQETQYF | TGCGCCAGCAGCTTGTCGGCTAGCGGGTGGCAAGAGACCCAGTACTTC | TRBV5-1 | TRBD2 | TRBJ2-5 | NA | 16
CRPRLGPEAFF | TGCCGCCCCAGGTTAGGTCCTGAAGCTTTCTTT | TRBV29-1 | NA | TRBJ1-1 | NA | 11
CASSPYGWGLPSGGALTDTQYF | TGCGCCAGCAGCCCCTACGGGTGGGGACTCCCTAGCGGGGGGGCATTGACAGATACGCAGTATTTT | TRBV4-3 | TRBD2 | TRBJ2-3 | NA | 22
CSVGVTSAYEQYF | TGCAGCGTTGGGGTTACTTCCGCCTACGAGCAGTACTTC | TRBV29-1 | NA | TRBJ2-7 | NA | 13
CAISGGRLNSPLHF | TGTGCCATCAGTGGGGGTCGCCTTAATTCACCCCTCCACTTT | TRBV10-3 | NA | TRBJ1-6 | NA | 14
CASSSRGAETQYF | TGTGCCAGCAGCTCTCGGGGCGCAGAGACCCAGTACTTC | TRBV3-1/TRBV3-2 | NA | TRBJ2-5 | NA | 13
CASSLVLRSTDTQYF | TGTGCCAGCAGCTTAGTCCTACGCAGCACAGATACGCAGTATTTT | TRBV7-2 | NA | TRBJ2-3 | NA | 15
CASSQDGWAGGDTF | TGCGCCAGCAGCCAAGATGGCTGGGCAGGGGGAGACACCTTC | TRBV4-1 | TRBD1 | TRBJ1-2 | NA | 14
CASRGQVAEQYF | TGTGCCAGCAGGGGACAGGTGGCCGAGCAGTACTTC | TRBV27 | TRBD1 | TRBJ2-7 | once | 12
CASSVNWDSGANVLTF | TGTGCCAGCAGCGTAAACTGGGACTCTGGGGCCAACGTCCTGACTTTC | TRBV9 | NA | TRBJ2-6 | NA | 16
CASSQRRHRPTPYGYTF | TGTGCCAGCAGCCAACGGCGACACAGACCGACTCCCTATGGCTACACCTTC | TRBV14 | NA | TRBJ1-2 | NA | 17
CATQRGAAHQETQYF | TGTGCCACCCAGCGAGGGGCGGCCCACCAAGAGACCCAGTACTTC | TRBV19 | NA | TRBJ2-5 | few | 15
CASTLPGQGTGELFF | TGTGCCAGCACCCTCCCCGGACAGGGCACCGGGGAGCTGTTTTTT | TRBV7-2 | TRBD1 | TRBJ2-2 | NA | 15
CASSLAGQYNEQFF | TGTGCCAGCAGCTTAGCGGGACAGTACAATGAGCAGTTCTTC | TRBV7-8 | TRBD1 | TRBJ2-1 | NA | 14
CASSPAGVGNTIYF | TGTGCCAGCTCACCAGCAGGGGTTGGAAACACCATATATTTT | TRBV18 | NA | TRBJ1-3 | NA | 14
CAGQKGGTYGYTF | TGTGCCGGTCAAAAGGGCGGAACCTATGGCTACACCTTC | TRBV6-5 | NA | TRBJ1-2 | NA | 13
CASSSRTYNEQFF | TGTGCCAGCAGTTCTAGGACCTACAATGAGCAGTTCTTC | TRBV6-5 | NA | TRBJ2-1 | NA | 13
CATSDSGTGGFEQYF | TGTGCCACCAGTGACTCCGGGACAGGGGGCTTCGAGCAGTACTTC | TRBV24-1 | TRBD1 | TRBJ2-7 | NA | 15
CASISPTLAGGHNEQFF | TGTGCCAGCATCTCCCCTACACTAGCGGGAGGGCACAATGAGCAGTTCTTC | TRBV28 | TRBD2 | TRBJ2-1 | NA | 17
CASRVRLAGGPQYF | TGTGCCAGCAGGGTGAGACTAGCGGGGGGCCCCCAGTATTTT | TRBV9 | TRBD2 | TRBJ2-3 | NA | 14
CASSPRGNEQYF | TGTGCCAGCAGCCCCCGGGGAAACGAGCAGTACTTC | TRBV5-4 | NA | TRBJ2-7 | NA | 12
CASSLDWDEQFF | TGTGCCAGCAGTTTGGACTGGGATGAGCAGTTCTTC | TRBV28 | NA | TRBJ2-1 | NA | 12
CASSQGANSPLHF | TGTGCCAGCAGCCAGGGAGCTAATTCACCCCTCCACTTT | TRBV3-1/TRBV3-2 | NA | TRBJ1-6 | NA | 13
CATSGLAGSFYNEQFF | TGTGCCACCAGTGGACTTGCGGGGAGCTTCTACAATGAGCAGTTCTTC | TRBV24-1 | NA | TRBJ2-1 | NA | 16
CASSVGPKEPQHF | TGTGCCAGCAGCGTCGGTCCAAAGGAGCCCCAGCATTTT | TRBV9 | NA | TRBJ1-5 | NA | 13
CASSRGRLNTEAFF | TGTGCCAGTAGTAGGGGGAGACTTAACACTGAAGCTTTCTTT | TRBV19 | NA | TRBJ1-1 | NA | 14
CASKLGSSPLHF | TGTGCCAGCAAATTAGGGAGCTCACCCCTCCACTTT | TRBV28 | NA | TRBJ1-6 | once | 12
CASTSSGQETQYF | TGTGCCAGCACCTCTAGCGGCCAAGAGACCCAGTACTTC | TRBV2 | TRBD2 | TRBJ2-5 | NA | 13
CGVGLYTGELFF | TGTGGGGTCGGACTTTACACCGGGGAGCTGTTTTTT | TRBV7-9 | NA | TRBJ2-2 | NA | 12
CASSLGLAGEETQYF | TGTGCCAGCAGCTTGGGACTGGCGGGGGAAGAGACCCAGTACTTC | TRBV5-6 | TRBD2 | TRBJ2-5 | NA | 15
CASSFFGGGAGETQYF | TGTGCCAGCAGCTTTTTTGGCGGGGGGGCGGGAGAGACCCAGTACTTC | TRBV7-2 | TRBD2 | TRBJ2-5 | NA | 16
CASSSGLAGLNEQFF | TGTGCCAGCAGCTCGGGACTAGCGGGTTTGAATGAGCAGTTCTTC | TRBV13 | TRBD2 | TRBJ2-1 | NA | 15
CASSPGLAGGEETQYF | TGTGCCAGCAGCCCGGGACTAGCGGGAGGGGAAGAGACCCAGTACTTC | TRBV3-1/TRBV3-2 | TRBD2 | TRBJ2-5 | NA | 16
CASVLVLGNKAYEQYF | TGTGCCAGCGTTCTGGTGTTGGGGAATAAGGCCTACGAGCAGTACTTC | TRBV7-9 | NA | TRBJ2-7 | NA | 16
CASSPLGTGAPPLHF | TGTGCCAGCAGCCCCCTTGGGACAGGGGCCCCTCCCCTCCACTTT | TRBV9 | TRBD1 | TRBJ1-6 | NA | 15